This TCR beta chain was recorded in a study of blood T cell repertoires in COVID-19. Study background: Material from acute and convalescent COVID-19 was sourced from the United States, Italy and Spain. Sources were T cells, B-cell-depleted T cells, or PBMCs; the material itself was cDNA or gDNA.

Germline CDR1 and CDR2: MNHEY and SVGAGI. The CDR3 covers 13 residues. Trimming cost V 7 bases and J 8 bases; bases outside gene matches: 10. In the study's own analysis: For nucleated cells, counts were estimated from reference gene primer amplification. Here immunoSEQ multiplex PCR was the method, and the copy in TCRdb shows in-frame clones only, minus some. V, J and clone size are taken as reported in that table, and D and trimming were inferred from the DNA itself. The sample shows about 100,000 clones, around 94% of them seen only once. This TCR derives from a man over 45 with active COVID-19. This rearrangement joins TRBV6-5 to TRBJ1-2, with 7 bases identical to TRBD1. The sample comprised peripheral blood. The CDR3 DNA follows: TGTGCCAGCAAGAGGGGGCCATCGGTGGGCTACACCTTC. This translates into CASKRGPSVGYTF.